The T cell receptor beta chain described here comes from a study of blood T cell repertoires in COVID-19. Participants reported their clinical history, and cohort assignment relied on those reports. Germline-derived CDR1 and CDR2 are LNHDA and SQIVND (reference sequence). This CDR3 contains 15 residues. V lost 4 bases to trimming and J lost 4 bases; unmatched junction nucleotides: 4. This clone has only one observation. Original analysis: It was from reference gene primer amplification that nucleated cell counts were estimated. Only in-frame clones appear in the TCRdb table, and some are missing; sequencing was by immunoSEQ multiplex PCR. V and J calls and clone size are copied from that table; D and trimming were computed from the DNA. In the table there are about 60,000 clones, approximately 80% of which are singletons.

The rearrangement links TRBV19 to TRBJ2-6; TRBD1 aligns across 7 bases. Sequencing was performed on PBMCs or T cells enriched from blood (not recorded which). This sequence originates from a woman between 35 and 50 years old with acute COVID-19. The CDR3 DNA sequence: TGTGCCAGTAGTACCACAGGGGCCGGGGCCAACGTCCTGACTTTC. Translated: CASSTTGAGANVLTF.